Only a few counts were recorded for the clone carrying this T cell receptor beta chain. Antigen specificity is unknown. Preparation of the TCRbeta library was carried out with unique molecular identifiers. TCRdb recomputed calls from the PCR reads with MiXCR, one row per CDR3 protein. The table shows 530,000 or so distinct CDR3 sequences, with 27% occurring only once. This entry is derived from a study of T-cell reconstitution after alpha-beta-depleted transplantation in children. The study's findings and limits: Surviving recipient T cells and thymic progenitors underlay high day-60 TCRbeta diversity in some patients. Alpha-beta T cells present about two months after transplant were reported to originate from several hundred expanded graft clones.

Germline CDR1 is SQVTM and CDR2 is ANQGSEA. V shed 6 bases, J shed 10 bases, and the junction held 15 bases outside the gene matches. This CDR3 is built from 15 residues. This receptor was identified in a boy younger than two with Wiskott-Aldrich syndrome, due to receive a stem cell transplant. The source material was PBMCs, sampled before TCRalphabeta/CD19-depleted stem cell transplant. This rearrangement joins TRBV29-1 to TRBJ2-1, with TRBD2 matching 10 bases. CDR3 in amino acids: CSVQMRLAGAGEQFF. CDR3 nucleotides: TGCAGCGTCCAAATGCGGCTAGCGGGAGCAGGCGAGCAGTTCTTC.